A selection of T cell receptor beta chains follows, all from one sample in a study of T cells in Graves' hyperthyroidism and ophthalmopathy. TCRdb processed the multiplex PCR reads anew with MiXCR; each CDR3 protein has one entry. This table holds about 270,000 distinct CDR3 sequences, about 20% found once. Material: blood. These receptors originate from a man aged 25 to 40 with Graves' ophthalmopathy. The CDR3 runs from the conserved cysteine through the conserved F or W. D genes are given only for firm matches. Clone size, where shown, is once, few, many, or a class for clones that have expanded.

- TRBJ2-1 TRBV20-1 few TGCAGTGCTAGTGGCCAAAACTCCTACAATGAGCAGTTCTTC CSASGQNSYNEQFF
- TRBJ2-7 TRBV2 - TGTGCCAGCAGTGAACTGATAAGCGAGCAGTACTTC CASSELISEQYF
- TRBJ1-1 TRBV6-6 - TGTGCCAGCAGTTACGGGGGCCCAATGATAGGGGACAATCGGGTTAGGGCTGAAGCTTTCTTT CASSYGGPMIGDNRVRAEAFF
- TRBJ1-1 TRBV18 - TGTGCCAGCTCCACAACAGGGTTTCCGATGGGAACTGAAGCTTTCTTT CASSTTGFPMGTEAFF
TRBD1 TRBJ2-4 TRBV12-3/TRBV12-4 few TGTGCCAGCAGTTTAGGGACAGGGCCCCCAAACATTCAGTACTTC CASSLGTGPPNIQYF
- TRBJ1-3 TRBV7-6 few TGTGCCAGCAGTTCCCAAGGATGGGGGTCTGGAAACACCATATATTTT CASSSQGWGSGNTIYF
- TRBJ2-7 TRBV12-3/TRBV12-4 medium-sized TGTGCCAGCGCAAACCGGGGTGCCTACGAGCAGTACTTC CASANRGAYEQYF
- TRBJ1-4 TRBV9 - TGTGCCAGCAGCCCCCCCGATGTGGGGGGCAACGAAAAACTGTTTTTT CASSPPDVGGNEKLFF
- TRBJ1-1 TRBV12-5 few TGTGCTAGTGGGTTTCCGGGACAAGAAGCTTTCTTT CASGFPGQEAFF
TRBD1 TRBJ1-2 TRBV6-8 - TGTGCCAGCAGTTACCCTACGGGACAGGGGGACCACTATGGCTACACCTTC CASSYPTGQGDHYGYTF
- TRBJ1-4 TRBV20-1 few TGCAGTCCCAGGCCACAGGGTCGGGCTAATGAAAAACTGTTTTTT CSPRPQGRANEKLFF
TRBD2 TRBJ2-7 TRBV6-2/TRBV6-3 - TGTGCCAGCAACCGCCAGCTAGCGGGAGTTTCCGAGCAGTACTTC CASNRQLAGVSEQYF
- TRBJ2-7 TRBV3-1 many TGTGCCAGCAGCCAAGATGTGAACTCCTACGAGCAGTACTTC CASSQDVNSYEQYF
- TRBJ2-1 TRBV9 - TGTGCCAGCAGCGTAAACACCTACTCCTACAATGAGCAGTTCTTC CASSVNTYSYNEQFF
TRBD1 TRBJ1-3 TRBV3-1 - TGTGCCAGCAGCCGGGGGGACAGGGGGCCAGGAAACACCATATATTTT CASSRGDRGPGNTIYF
- TRBJ1-1 TRBV7-8 many TGTGCCAGCAGCCCCCGACGGGCTTCTTGGGAAGAAGCTTTCTTT CASSPRRASWEEAFF
TRBD1 TRBJ1-2 TRBV2 many TGTGCCAGCACCGAAGGGAGGGGGCAAGCTGGCTACACCTTC CASTEGRGQAGYTF
- TRBJ2-1 TRBV5-1 many TGCGCCAGCAGCCCCGACCCCTCCGGCTCCTACAATGAGCAGTTCTTC CASSPDPSGSYNEQFF
TRBD2 TRBJ2-7 TRBV15 - TGTGCCACCAGCAGAGGACTAGCGGGAGCGTACGAGCAGTACTTC CATSRGLAGAYEQYF
TRBD2 TRBJ2-3 TRBV19 once TGTGCCAGTAGTACCCAAGGACTAGCGGGAGATACGCAGTATTTT CASSTQGLAGDTQYF
TRBD1 TRBJ2-3 TRBV15 - TGTGCCACCAGCACCAGGGGGACAGATACGCAGTATTTT CATSTRGTDTQYF
- TRBJ1-1 TRBV9 - TGTGCCAGCAGCGTAGCTACGGGGACTGAAGCTTTCTTT CASSVATGTEAFF
TRBD2 TRBJ2-5 TRBV7-3 - TGTGCCAGCAGCTTAAGTGCGGGAGTTGAGACCCAGTACTTC CASSLSAGVETQYF
TRBD1 TRBJ2-3 TRBV9 few TGTGCCAGCAGCGTGGCCGGGACAGGGGGCAGTGATACGCAGTATTTT CASSVAGTGGSDTQYF
- TRBJ2-3 TRBV18 - TGTGCCAGCTCACCAACCGGGACAGATACGCAGTATTTT CASSPTGTDTQYF
- TRBJ2-3 TRBV12-3/TRBV12-4 many TGTGCCAGCAGTTCCGGGGGAGCGAAAACGCAGTATTTT CASSSGGAKTQYF
TRBD1 TRBJ2-5 TRBV27 many TGTGCCAGCAGTCTCACCCGACAGGGGGCCGGAGAGACCCAGTACTTC CASSLTRQGAGETQYF
- TRBJ2-3 TRBV3-1 many TGTGCCAGCAGCCAGGCTTTCACTAGGGCCGCAGATACGCAGTATTTT CASSQAFTRAADTQYF
- TRBJ2-7 TRBV3-1 many TGTGCCAGCAGCCAAGATCAGGCGGGGTACGGCATCTACGAGCAGTACTTC CASSQDQAGYGIYEQYF
- TRBJ1-6 TRBV5-1 few TGCGCCAGCAGCTTGCAGGCCAATTCACCCCTCCACTTT CASSLQANSPLHF
TRBD2 TRBJ2-7 TRBV20-1 many TGCAGTGCCCTCCGGGGACTAGCGGGACCCTACGAGCAGTACTTC CSALRGLAGPYEQYF
- TRBJ1-4 TRBV18 few TGTGCCAGCTCACCGGGGTTGAATGAAAAACTGTTTTTT CASSPGLNEKLFF
TRBD2 TRBJ2-5 TRBV4-1 few TGCGCCAGCAGCCAAGATCCGACTAGCGGGAGGTCAGAGACCCAGTACTTC CASSQDPTSGRSETQYF
- TRBJ1-1 TRBV6-1 - TGTGCCAGCAATCAGGGACCGAGCACTGAAGCTTTCTTT CASNQGPSTEAFF
TRBD2 TRBJ2-7 TRBV28 many TGTGCCAGCCATCCCGGGGGGGCGTACGAGCAGTACTTC CASHPGGAYEQYF
- TRBJ2-7 TRBV7-9 few TGTGCCAGCAGCTTAGCGTTAGGGTCCGAGCAGTACTTC CASSLALGSEQYF
- TRBJ1-3 TRBV15 few TGTGCCACCAGCACCCCCAGCTTCACTGGAAACACCATATATTTT CATSTPSFTGNTIYF
- TRBJ2-7 TRBV7-2 few TGTGCCAGCAGCTTTGCGGGGACGGGCCGCTACGAGCAGTACTTC CASSFAGTGRYEQYF
- TRBJ1-2 TRBV28 - TGTGCCAGGGGGGACTCTCGGGGCTACACCTTC CARGDSRGYTF
- TRBJ2-1 TRBV5-1 many TGCGCCAGCAGCCCGTTATTCTACAATGAGCAGTTCTTC CASSPLFYNEQFF
- TRBJ2-5 TRBV10-1 - TGCGCCAGTGCAGTCTCCCCCGGGTCGGAGACCCAGTACTTC CASAVSPGSETQYF
TRBD1 TRBJ2-7 TRBV27 many TGTGCCAGCAGTTTATCGTTTCCGGGACAGGGGTTCTACGAGCAGTACTTC CASSLSFPGQGFYEQYF
TRBD2 TRBJ2-1 TRBV20-1 - TGCAGTGCTGTAGCGGGGCCGAGCTCCTACAATGAGCAGTTCTTC CSAVAGPSSYNEQFF
- TRBJ1-2 TRBV2 - TGTGCCAGCCTCGGTGGACTCGATGGCTACACCTTC CASLGGLDGYTF
- TRBJ2-7 TRBV6-2/TRBV6-3 - TGTGCCAGCAGACCCCGGGCCCAGGGCTACGAGCAGTACTTC CASRPRAQGYEQYF
- TRBJ2-5 TRBV9 - TGTGCCAGCAGCGTAGTTGGGGGTCGTCAAGAGACCCAGTACTTC CASSVVGGRQETQYF
- TRBJ1-3 TRBV4-2 - TGTGCCAGCAGCACCGAAGGAGCAGGTTTCTCTGGAAACACCATATATTTT CASSTEGAGFSGNTIYF
- TRBJ2-1 TRBV7-9 many TGTGCCACCAGGGCGCCCGCCTACAATGAGCAGTTCTTC CATRAPAYNEQFF
- TRBJ1-5 TRBV19 few TGTGCCAGTAGTTTCCGGGACATAGGCAATCAGCCCCAGCATTTT CASSFRDIGNQPQHF
- TRBJ2-7 TRBV7-3 - TGTGCCAGCAGCTTAACCCCGGACGGCGAGCAGTACTTC CASSLTPDGEQYF
- TRBJ2-7 TRBV18 - TGTGCCAGCTCACCAGCGGACGAGCAGTACTTC CASSPADEQYF
TRBD1 TRBJ2-7 TRBV11-3 many TGTGCCAGCAGCTTAGACCAGGGGGTGTACGAGCAGTACTTC CASSLDQGVYEQYF
- TRBJ2-7 TRBV7-9 - TGTGCCAGCAGCTTACCTGGGATGGTCTACGAGCAGTACTTC CASSLPGMVYEQYF
TRBD2 TRBJ2-1 TRBV5-1 many TGCGCCAGCAGCCCTCTAGCGGACCTATACAATGAGCAGTTCTTC CASSPLADLYNEQFF